This TCR beta chain was identified during a study of molecular identifiers for immune sequencing clone quantification. For the study at large: Replicate RNA came from approximately 20,000 or 100,000 naive CD8 cells and was split five ways, and four parts were sequenced.

Trimming left V 5 bases short and J 0 bases short, with 10 bases between. The CDR3 spans 14 residues. Using 10%, 30% or 50% RNA, naive CD8 libraries were derived from approximately 20,000 to 1,000,000 sorted cells. A single record per CDR3 protein comes from TCRdb applying MiXCR to the PCR reads. Of roughly 300,000 distinct CDR3 sequences listed, about 23% are singletons. The V call is TRBV12-3 or TRBV12-4, the J call TRBJ1-2, with D perhaps matching TRBD1 (6 bases). The origin of this receptor is a human donor in good health. Some libraries in this study had Jurkat cell RNA spiked in. The specimen sequenced was naive CD8+ T cells from blood, with Jurkat cell RNA spiked in. The subset: FACS-sorted CD8+CD4-CCR7+CD45RA+ naive T cells. CDR3 nucleotides: TGTGCCAGCAGTCTCAGGGGATCTAACTATGGCTACACCTTC. It encodes CASSLRGSNYGYTF.